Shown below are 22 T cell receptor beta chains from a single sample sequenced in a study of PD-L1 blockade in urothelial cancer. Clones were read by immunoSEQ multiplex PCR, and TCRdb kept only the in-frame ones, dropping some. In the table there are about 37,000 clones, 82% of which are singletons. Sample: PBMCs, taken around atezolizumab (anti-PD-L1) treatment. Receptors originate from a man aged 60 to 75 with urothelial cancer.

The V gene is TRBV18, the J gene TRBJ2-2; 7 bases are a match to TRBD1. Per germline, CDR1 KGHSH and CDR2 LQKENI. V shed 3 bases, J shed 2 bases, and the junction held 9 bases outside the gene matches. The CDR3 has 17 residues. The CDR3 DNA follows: TGTGCCAGCTCACCGCCGAACAGGGGTTTCAACACCGGGGAGCTGTTTTTT. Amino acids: CASSPPNRGFNTGELFF.

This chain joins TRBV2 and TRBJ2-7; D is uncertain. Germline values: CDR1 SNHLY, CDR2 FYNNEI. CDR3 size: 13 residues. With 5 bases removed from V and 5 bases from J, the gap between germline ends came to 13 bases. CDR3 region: CASSLGFPDEQYF. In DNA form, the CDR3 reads TGTGCCAGCAGTCTAGGATTTCCGGACGAGCAGTACTTC.

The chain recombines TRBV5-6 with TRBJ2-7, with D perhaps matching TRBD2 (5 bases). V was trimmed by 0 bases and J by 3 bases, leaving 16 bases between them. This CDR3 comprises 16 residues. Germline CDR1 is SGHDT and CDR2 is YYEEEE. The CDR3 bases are TGTGCCAGCAGCTTGGCAAGCGCGGGCCAAATCTACGAGCAGTACTTC. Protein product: CASSLASAGQIYEQYF.

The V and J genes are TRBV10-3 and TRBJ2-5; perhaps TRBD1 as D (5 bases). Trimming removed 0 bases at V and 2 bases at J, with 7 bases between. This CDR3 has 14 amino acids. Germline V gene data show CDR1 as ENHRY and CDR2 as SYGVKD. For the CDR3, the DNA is TGTGCCATCAGTGAGTCGGCAGGGCAAGAGACCCAGTACTTC. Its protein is CAISESAGQETQYF.

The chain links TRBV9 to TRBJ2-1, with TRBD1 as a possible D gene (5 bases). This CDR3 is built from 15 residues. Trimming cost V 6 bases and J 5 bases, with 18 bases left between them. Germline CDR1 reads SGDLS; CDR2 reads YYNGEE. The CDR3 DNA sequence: TGTGCCAGCATTCTTCCCCGGCAGGGCAACAATGAGCAGTTCTTC. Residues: CASILPRQGNNEQFF.

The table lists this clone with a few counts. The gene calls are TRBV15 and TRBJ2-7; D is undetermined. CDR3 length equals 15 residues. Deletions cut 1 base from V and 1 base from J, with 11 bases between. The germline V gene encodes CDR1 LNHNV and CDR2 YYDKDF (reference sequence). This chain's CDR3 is CATSRGGTESYEQYF. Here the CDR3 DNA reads TGTGCCACCAGCAGAGGTGGCACGGAGTCCTACGAGCAGTACTTC.

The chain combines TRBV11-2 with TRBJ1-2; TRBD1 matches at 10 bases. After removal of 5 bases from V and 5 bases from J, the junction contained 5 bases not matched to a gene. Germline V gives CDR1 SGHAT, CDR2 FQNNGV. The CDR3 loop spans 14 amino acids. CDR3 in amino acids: CASSPGQGGYGYTF. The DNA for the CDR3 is TGTGCCAGCAGCCCCGGACAGGGGGGGTATGGCTACACCTTC. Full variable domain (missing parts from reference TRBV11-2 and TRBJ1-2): EAGVAQSPRYKIIEKRQSVAFWCNPISGHATLYWYQQILGQGPKLLIQFQNNGVVDDSQLPKDRFSAERLKGVDSTLKIQPAKLEDSAVYLCASSPGQGGYGYTFGSGTRLTVV.

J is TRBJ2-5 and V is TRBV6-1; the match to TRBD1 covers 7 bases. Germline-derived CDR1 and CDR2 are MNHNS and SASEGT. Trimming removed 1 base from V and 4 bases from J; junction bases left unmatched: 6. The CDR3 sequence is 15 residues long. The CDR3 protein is CASSEVKGAGETQYF. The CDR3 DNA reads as TGTGCCAGCAGTGAAGTAAAGGGGGCGGGAGAGACCCAGTACTTC.

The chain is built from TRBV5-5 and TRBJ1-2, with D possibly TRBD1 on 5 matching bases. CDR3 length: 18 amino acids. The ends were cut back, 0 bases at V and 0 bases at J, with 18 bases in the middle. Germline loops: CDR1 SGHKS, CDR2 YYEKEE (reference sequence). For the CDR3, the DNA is TGTGCCAGCAGCTTGGTGTTCCGGACAACTACTTCTAACTATGGCTACACCTTC. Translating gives CASSLVFRTTTSNYGYTF.

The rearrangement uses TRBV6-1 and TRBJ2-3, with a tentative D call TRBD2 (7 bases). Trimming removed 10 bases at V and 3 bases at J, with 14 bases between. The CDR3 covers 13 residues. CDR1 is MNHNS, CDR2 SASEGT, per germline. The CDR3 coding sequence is TGTGCCATCTCGGGGGGCCGGACAGATACGCAGTATTTT. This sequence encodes CAISGGRTDTQYF.

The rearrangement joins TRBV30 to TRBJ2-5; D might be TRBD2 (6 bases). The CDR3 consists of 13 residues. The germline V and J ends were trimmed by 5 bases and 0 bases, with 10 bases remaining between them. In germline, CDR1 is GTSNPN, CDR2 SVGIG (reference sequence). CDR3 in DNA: TGTGCCTGGTCCCGCGGGAACCAAGAGACCCAGTACTTC. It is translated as CAWSRGNQETQYF.

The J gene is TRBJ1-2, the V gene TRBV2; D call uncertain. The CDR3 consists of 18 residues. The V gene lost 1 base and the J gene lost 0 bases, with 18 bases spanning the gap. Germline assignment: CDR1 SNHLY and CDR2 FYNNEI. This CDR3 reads CASSEVRLRRGANYGYTF. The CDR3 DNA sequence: TGTGCCAGCAGTGAAGTCAGGTTGCGCCGGGGTGCTAACTATGGCTACACCTTC.

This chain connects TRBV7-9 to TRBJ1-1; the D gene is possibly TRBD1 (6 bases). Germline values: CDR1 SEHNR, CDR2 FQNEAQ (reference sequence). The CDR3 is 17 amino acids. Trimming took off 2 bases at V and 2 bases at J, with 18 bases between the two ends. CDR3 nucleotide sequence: TGTGCCAGCAGCTTATATCCGGGGGGCAGGGACAACACTGAAGCTTTCTTT. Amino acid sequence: CASSLYPGGRDNTEAFF.

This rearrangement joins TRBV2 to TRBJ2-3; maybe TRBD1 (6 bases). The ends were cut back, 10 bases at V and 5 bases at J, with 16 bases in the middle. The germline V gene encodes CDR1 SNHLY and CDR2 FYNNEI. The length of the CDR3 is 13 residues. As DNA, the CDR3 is TGTGCCAAACTGACAGGCGAAGGAGATACGCAGTATTTT. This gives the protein CAKLTGEGDTQYF.

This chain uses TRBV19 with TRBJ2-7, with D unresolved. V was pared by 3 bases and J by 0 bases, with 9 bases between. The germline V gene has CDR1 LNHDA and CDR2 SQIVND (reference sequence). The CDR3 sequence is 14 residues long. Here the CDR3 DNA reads TGTGCCAGTAGTATGACGACGGGCTCCTACGAGCAGTACTTC. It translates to CASSMTTGSYEQYF.

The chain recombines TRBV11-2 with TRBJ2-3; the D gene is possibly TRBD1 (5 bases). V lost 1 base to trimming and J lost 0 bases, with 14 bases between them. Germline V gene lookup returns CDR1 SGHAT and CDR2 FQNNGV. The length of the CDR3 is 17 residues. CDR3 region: CASSLGFGAGSTDTQYF. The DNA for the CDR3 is TGTGCCAGCAGCTTAGGGTTTGGGGCAGGGAGCACAGATACGCAGTATTTT.

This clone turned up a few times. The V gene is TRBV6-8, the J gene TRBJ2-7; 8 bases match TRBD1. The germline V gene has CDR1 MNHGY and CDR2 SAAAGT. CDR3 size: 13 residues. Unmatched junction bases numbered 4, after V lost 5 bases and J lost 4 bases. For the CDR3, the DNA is TGTGCCAGCAGTCAGGGGGCGGCATACGAGCAGTACTTC. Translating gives CASSQGAAYEQYF.

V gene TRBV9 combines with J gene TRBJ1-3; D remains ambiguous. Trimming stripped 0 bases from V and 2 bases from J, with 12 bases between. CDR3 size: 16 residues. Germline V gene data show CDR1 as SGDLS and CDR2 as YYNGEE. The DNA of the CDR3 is TGTGCCAGCAGCGTAGCTGGCGGGAAGGCTGGAAACACCATATATTTT. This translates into CASSVAGGKAGNTIYF.

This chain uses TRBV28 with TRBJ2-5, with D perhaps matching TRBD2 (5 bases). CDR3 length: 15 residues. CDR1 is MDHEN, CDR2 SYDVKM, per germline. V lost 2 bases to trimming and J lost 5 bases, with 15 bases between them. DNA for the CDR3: TGTGCCAGCAGTTTAGCCCTACTAGACCTGGAGACCCAGTACTTC. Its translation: CASSLALLDLETQYF.

CDR3 amino acids: CASSQGTSSNQPQHF. The CDR3 bases are TGCGCCAGCAGCCAAGGGACTTCCAGCAATCAGCCCCAGCATTTT. The gene calls are TRBV4-1 and TRBJ1-5; D unclear. This CDR3 contains 15 residues. CDR1 and CDR2 (germline): MGHRA, YSYEKL. V dropped 1 base and J dropped 1 base, with 8 bases sitting between them.

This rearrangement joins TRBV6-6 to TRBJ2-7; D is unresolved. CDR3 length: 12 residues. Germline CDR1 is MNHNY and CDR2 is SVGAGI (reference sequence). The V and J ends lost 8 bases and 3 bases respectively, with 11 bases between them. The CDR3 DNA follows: TGTGCCAGCGCGCTGGGCCACTACGAGCAGTACTTC. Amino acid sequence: CASALGHYEQYF.

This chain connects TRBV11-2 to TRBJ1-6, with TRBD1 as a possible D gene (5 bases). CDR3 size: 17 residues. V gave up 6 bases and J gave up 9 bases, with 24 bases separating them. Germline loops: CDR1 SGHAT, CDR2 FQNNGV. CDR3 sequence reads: CASRLTTAGKASSPLHF. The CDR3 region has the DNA TGTGCCAGCAGATTAACGACAGCGGGCAAAGCCAGTTCACCCCTCCACTTT.